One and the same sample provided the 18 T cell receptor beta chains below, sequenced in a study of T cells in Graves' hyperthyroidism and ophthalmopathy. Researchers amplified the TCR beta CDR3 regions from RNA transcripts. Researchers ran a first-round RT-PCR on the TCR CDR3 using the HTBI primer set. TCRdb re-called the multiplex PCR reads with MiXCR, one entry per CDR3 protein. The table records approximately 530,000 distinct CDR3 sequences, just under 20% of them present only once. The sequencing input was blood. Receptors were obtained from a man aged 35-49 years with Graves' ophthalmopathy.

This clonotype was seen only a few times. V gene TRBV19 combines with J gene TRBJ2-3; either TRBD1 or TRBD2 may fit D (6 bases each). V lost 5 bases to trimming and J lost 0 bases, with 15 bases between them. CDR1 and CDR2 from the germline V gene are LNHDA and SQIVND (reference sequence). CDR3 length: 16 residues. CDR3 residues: CASSPRGGLSTDTQYF. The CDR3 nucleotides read TGTGCCAGTAGTCCGAGAGGGGGACTGAGCACAGATACGCAGTATTTT.

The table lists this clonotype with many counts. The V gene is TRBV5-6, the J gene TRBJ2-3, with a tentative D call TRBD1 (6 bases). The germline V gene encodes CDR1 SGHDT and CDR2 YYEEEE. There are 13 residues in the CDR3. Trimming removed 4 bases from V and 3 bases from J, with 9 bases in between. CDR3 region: CASSADSTDTQYF. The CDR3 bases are TGTGCCAGCAGCGCGGACAGTACAGATACGCAGTATTTT.

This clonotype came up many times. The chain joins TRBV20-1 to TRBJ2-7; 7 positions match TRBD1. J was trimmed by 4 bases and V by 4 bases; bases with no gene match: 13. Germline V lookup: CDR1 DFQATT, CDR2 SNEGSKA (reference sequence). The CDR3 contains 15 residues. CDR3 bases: TGCAGTGCTATTGTCCCGGACAGGCGACTTTACGAGCAGTACTTC. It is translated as CSAIVPDRRLYEQYF.

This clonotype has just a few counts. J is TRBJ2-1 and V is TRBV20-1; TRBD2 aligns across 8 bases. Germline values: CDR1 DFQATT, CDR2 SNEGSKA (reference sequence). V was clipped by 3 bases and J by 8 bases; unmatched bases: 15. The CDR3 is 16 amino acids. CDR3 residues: CSARSGVGAGVDEQFF. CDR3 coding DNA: TGCAGTGCTAGGTCCGGGGTGGGAGCGGGAGTCGATGAGCAGTTCTTC.

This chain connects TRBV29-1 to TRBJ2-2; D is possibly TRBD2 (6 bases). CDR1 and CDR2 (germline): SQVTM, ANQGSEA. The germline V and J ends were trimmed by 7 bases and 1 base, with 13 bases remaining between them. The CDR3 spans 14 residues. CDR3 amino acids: CSAHTGGNTGELFF. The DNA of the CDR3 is TGCAGCGCCCACACCGGGGGGAACACCGGGGAGCTGTTTTTT.

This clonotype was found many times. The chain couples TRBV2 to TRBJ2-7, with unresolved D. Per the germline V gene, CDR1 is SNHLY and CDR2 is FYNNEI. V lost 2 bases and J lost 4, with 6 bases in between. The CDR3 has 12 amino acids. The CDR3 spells CASSENQYEQYF. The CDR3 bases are TGTGCCAGCAGTGAAAACCAATACGAGCAGTACTTC.

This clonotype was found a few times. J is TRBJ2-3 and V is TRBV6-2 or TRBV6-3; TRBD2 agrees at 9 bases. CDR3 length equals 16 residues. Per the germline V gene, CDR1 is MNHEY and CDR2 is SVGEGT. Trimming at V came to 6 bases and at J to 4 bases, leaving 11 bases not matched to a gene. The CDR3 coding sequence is TGTGCCAGCAGGACTCCTCCTAGCGGGGCGGCAGATACGCAGTATTTT. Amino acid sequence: CASRTPPSGAADTQYF.

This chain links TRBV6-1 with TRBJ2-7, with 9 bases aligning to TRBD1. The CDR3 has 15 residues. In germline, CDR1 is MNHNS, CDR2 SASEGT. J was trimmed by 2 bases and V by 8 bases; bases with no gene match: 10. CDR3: CASLHPGQGTYEQYF. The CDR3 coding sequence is TGTGCCAGCCTACATCCGGGACAGGGAACCTACGAGCAGTACTTC.

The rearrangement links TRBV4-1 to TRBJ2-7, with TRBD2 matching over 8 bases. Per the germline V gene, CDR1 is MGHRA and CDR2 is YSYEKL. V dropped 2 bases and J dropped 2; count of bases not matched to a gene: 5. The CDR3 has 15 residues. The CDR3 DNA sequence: TGCGCCAGCAGCCAATTAGCGGGACCTACCTACGAGCAGTACTTC. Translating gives CASSQLAGPTYEQYF.

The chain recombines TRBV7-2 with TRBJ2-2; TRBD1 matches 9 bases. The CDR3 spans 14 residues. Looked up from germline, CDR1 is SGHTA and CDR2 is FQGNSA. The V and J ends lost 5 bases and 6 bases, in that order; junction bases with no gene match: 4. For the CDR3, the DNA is TGTGCCAGCAGCATCCGGGACAGGGCCGGGGAGCTGTTTTTT. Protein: CASSIRDRAGELFF.

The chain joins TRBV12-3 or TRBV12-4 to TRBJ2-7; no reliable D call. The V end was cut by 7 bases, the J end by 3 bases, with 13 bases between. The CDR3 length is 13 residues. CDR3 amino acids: CASTRSNSYEQYF. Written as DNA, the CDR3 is TGTGCCAGCACCAGGTCAAATAGCTACGAGCAGTACTTC.

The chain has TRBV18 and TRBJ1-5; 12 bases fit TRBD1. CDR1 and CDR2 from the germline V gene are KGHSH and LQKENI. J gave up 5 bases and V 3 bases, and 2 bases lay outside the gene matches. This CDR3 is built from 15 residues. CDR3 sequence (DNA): TGTGCCAGCTCACCGGGACAGGGGGCCGATCAGCCCCAGCATTTT. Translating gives CASSPGQGADQPQHF.

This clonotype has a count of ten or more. The CDR3: CASSPSARTGIYEQYF. CDR3 sequence (DNA): TGTGCCAGCAGCCCCTCCGCGCGGACAGGGATCTACGAGCAGTACTTC. This chain links TRBV7-6 with TRBJ2-7; 8 positions match TRBD1. Per germline, CDR1 SGHVS and CDR2 FNYEAQ. After removal of 5 bases from V and 3 bases from J, the junction contained 12 bases not matched to a gene. The CDR3 contains 16 residues.

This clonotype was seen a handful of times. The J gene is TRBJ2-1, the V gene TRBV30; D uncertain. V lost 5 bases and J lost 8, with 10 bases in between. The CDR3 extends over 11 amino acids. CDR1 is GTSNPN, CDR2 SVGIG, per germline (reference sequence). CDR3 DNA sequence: TGTGCCTGGGGGCATGGGTATGAGCAGTTCTTC. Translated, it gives CAWGHGYEQFF. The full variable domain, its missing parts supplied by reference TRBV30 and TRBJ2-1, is SQTIHQWPATLVQPVGSPLSLECTVEGTSNPNLYWYRQAAGRGLQLLFYSVGIGQISSEVPQNLSASRPQDRQFILSSKKLLLSDSGFYLCAWGHGYEQFFGPGTRLTVL.

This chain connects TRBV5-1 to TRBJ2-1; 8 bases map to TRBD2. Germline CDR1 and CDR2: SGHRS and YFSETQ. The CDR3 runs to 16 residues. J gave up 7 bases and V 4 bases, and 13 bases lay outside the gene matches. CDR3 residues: CASSKPLAGGVNEQFF. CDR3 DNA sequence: TGCGCCAGCAGCAAGCCCCTCGCGGGGGGCGTTAATGAGCAGTTCTTC.

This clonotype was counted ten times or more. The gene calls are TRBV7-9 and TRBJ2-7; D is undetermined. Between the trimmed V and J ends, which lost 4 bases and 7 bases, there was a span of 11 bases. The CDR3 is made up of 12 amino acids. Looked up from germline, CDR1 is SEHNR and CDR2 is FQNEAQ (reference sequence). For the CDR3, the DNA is TGTGCCAGCAGCTGGGGAAACGGGGAGCAGTACTTC. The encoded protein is CASSWGNGEQYF.

The DNA of the CDR3 is TGCAGTGCTAGAATCACTAGCGTAACCTACGAGCAGTACTTC. Encoded protein: CSARITSVTYEQYF. The V and J genes are TRBV20-1 and TRBJ2-7, with 7 bases identical to TRBD2. V dropped 2 bases and J dropped 2; count of bases not matched to a gene: 6. The V gene's germline CDR1 is DFQATT and CDR2 SNEGSKA (reference sequence). CDR3 length: 14 residues.

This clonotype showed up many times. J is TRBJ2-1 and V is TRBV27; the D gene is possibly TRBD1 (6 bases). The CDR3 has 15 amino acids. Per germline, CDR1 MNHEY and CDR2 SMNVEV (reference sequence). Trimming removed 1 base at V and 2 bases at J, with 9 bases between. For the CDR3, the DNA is TGTGCCAGCAGTTTATATGAGGGGGCCTACAATGAGCAGTTCTTC. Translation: CASSLYEGAYNEQFF.